This T cell receptor (beta chain) was captured in a study of blood T cell repertoires in COVID-19. Sequencing used immunoSEQ multiplex PCR; TCRdb keeps in-frame clones, though not all of them. The repertoire includes 220,000 or so clones, over 60% of them detected once, and 4.5% to 7% sits in the top ten. Trimming cost V 5 bases and J 11 bases; bases outside gene matches: 15. The V gene's germline CDR1 is MDHEN and CDR2 SYDVKM. The CDR3 is 15 amino acids. The source is a woman aged 70 to 79 with acute or convalescent COVID-19. Sequencing was done on a sample of peripheral blood. V gene TRBV28 combines with J gene TRBJ1-5; 7 bases match TRBD1. For the CDR3, the DNA is TGTGCCAGCAGTATGACAGGGTCCGGCAATAGGGCCCAGCATTTT. Translating gives CASSMTGSGNRAQHF.